The 22 T cell receptor beta chains below come from one sample, sequenced in a study of OX40 agonist ivuxolimab in advanced cancers. Sequenced by immunoSEQ multiplex PCR; TCRdb stores in-frame clones only, minus some. The top ten hold 0.53% of the sample, which has around 70,000 clones, 85% seen once. Sequenced here: CD4+ or CD8+ T cells sorted from blood, sampled in a trial of the OX40 agonist ivuxolimab. The receptor source for this set is an adult with an advanced solid tumor such as melanoma, head and neck, liver or kidney cancer.

This clone was counted only a few times. CDR3 sequence reads: CASSPGTGYGYTF. The CDR3 region has the DNA TGTGCCAGCAGCCCCGGGACAGGGTATGGCTACACCTTC. The rearrangement links TRBV6-6 to TRBJ1-2; TRBD1 matches 9 bases. V shed 6 bases, J shed 5 bases, and the junction held 4 bases outside the gene matches. The germline CDR1 and CDR2 sequences are MNHNY and SVGAGI (reference sequence). There are 13 residues in the CDR3.

The rearrangement links TRBV10-3 to TRBJ2-6; D might be TRBD1 or TRBD2, each matching 6 bases. Trimming left V 2 bases short and J 2 bases short, with 13 bases between. This CDR3 is 17 amino acids long. CDR1 and CDR2 from the germline V gene are ENHRY and SYGVKD. CDR3: CAISEGKRGAGANVLTF. CDR3 DNA: TGTGCCATCAGTGAGGGAAAGAGGGGGGCTGGGGCCAACGTCCTGACTTTC.

The CDR3 region has the DNA TGCAGCGTTAAAGGACAGGGCGTTAACTATGGCTACACCTTC. Its protein product is CSVKGQGVNYGYTF. The rearrangement joins TRBV29-1 to TRBJ1-2; 8 nucleotides align to TRBD1. CDR3 length equals 14 residues. Trimming at V came to 5 bases and at J to 1 base, leaving 6 bases not matched to a gene. Per germline, CDR1 SQVTM and CDR2 ANQGSEA.

The rearrangement uses TRBV11-3 and TRBJ2-2, with D unclear. The V gene's germline CDR1 is SGHNT and CDR2 YENEEA. V lost 7 bases and J 3 bases, leaving 12 bases between the germline ends. The CDR3 runs to 14 residues. CDR3 DNA: TGTGCCAGCACGGCCGTCGGACACACCGGGGAGCTGTTTTTT. Amino acid sequence: CASTAVGHTGELFF.

The chain carries TRBV4-3 and TRBJ1-4; tentatively, D is TRBD1 (6 bases). V lost 0 bases to trimming and J lost 3 bases, with 11 bases between them. Germline V gives CDR1 LGHNA, CDR2 YSLEER. This CDR3 contains 16 residues. The CDR3 bases are TGCGCCAGCAGCCAAGAAGGGACACAACCTAATGAAAAACTGTTTTTT. This codes for CASSQEGTQPNEKLFF.

The V and J genes are TRBV2 and TRBJ2-5; 8 bases line up with TRBD2. CDR1 and CDR2 from the germline V gene are SNHLY and FYNNEI. V lost 7 bases and J lost 3; bases outside the gene matches: 10. CDR3 length: 15 amino acids. The CDR3 reads CASTTSGDHKETQYF. CDR3 nucleotide sequence: TGTGCCAGCACAACTAGCGGAGACCATAAAGAGACCCAGTACTTC.

The CDR3 DNA reads TGTGCCACCAGCGGAAAGGGGGCAAAAGTTGAAAAACTGTTTTTT. This gives the protein CATSGKGAKVEKLFF. The gene calls are TRBV15 and TRBJ1-4, with 7 bases fitting TRBD1. This CDR3 region has 15 residues. V shed 5 bases and J 7 bases; nucleotides not matched to a gene: 10. Germline V gene data show CDR1 as LNHNV and CDR2 as YYDKDF (reference sequence).

This clone was found once. The rearrangement uses TRBV7-9 and TRBJ1-2; D might be TRBD1 (5 bases). CDR3 length: 13 residues. Per germline, CDR1 SEHNR and CDR2 FQNEAQ (reference sequence). Deletions cut 5 bases from V and 7 bases from J, with 14 bases between. The DNA for the CDR3 is TGTGCCAGCAGCCGAAGGACTGGGGGTGGCTACACCTTC. It codes for CASSRRTGGGYTF.

This clone was counted a single time. The chain is built from TRBV20-1 and TRBJ2-7; possibly TRBD1 for D (6 bases). In germline, CDR1 is DFQATT, CDR2 SNEGSKA (reference sequence). The CDR3 extends over 11 amino acids. The V end lost 5 bases, the J end lost 3 bases, and 8 bases lay between the germline ends. The DNA for the CDR3 is TGCAGTGCTGGGACACTCTACGAGCAGTACTTC. This translates into CSAGTLYEQYF.

As regards this clone: One end of the junction fails to match germline, which may point to a read error. V usage is TRBV7-7 and J usage is TRBJ2-7; tentative D call: TRBD1 (5 bases). The V gene's germline CDR1 is SSHAT and CDR2 FNYEAQ (reference sequence). The CDR3 is 15 amino acids. The CDR3: CASSMGQAAYYEQYF. The CDR3 DNA reads as TGTGCTAGCAGCATGGGGCAGGCGGCCTACTACGAGCAGTACTTC.

The rearrangement uses TRBV7-2 and TRBJ2-5; no clear D gene. The germline V gene encodes CDR1 SGHTA and CDR2 FQGNSA. Trimming left V 5 bases short and J 0 bases short, with 22 bases between. The length of the CDR3 is 18 residues. Here the CDR3 reads CASSIGLTAIPYQETQYF. DNA of the CDR3: TGTGCCAGCAGCATAGGCCTGACGGCGATACCGTACCAAGAGACCCAGTACTTC.

This clone was picked up one time. The J gene is TRBJ1-5, the V gene TRBV28; D is undetermined. There are 13 residues in the CDR3. Trimming stripped 2 bases from V and 4 bases from J, with 6 bases between. Germline lookup yields CDR1 MDHEN and CDR2 SYDVKM. CDR3 amino acids: CASSLPRNQPQHF. In nucleotides, the CDR3 is TGTGCCAGCAGTTTACCACGGAATCAGCCCCAGCATTTT. The variable domain in full, with the rest retrieved from reference TRBV28 and TRBJ1-5, is DVKVTQSSRYLVKRTGEKVFLECVQDMDHENMFWYRQDPGLGLRLIYFSYDVKMKEKGDIPEGYSVSREKKERFSLILESASTNQTSMYLCASSLPRNQPQHFGDGTRLSIL.

The chain employs TRBV5-8 and TRBJ2-3; 8 bases map to TRBD1. V trimming: 3 bases; J trimming: 5 bases; junction bases outside the gene matches: 8. Looked up from germline, CDR1 is SGHTS and CDR2 is YDEGEE. This CDR3 is built from 15 residues. The CDR3 DNA follows: TGTGCCAGCAGCTGGCAGGGGGCGAGAGGAGATACGCAGTATTTT. This translates into CASSWQGARGDTQYF. Complete variable domain (other parts from reference TRBV5-8 and TRBJ2-3): EAGVTQSPTHLIKTRGQQATLRCSPISGHTSVYWYQQALGLGLQFLLWYDEGEERNRGNFPPRFSGRQFPNYSSELNVNALELEDSALYLCASSWQGARGDTQYFGPGTRLTVL.

The chain joins TRBV4-1 to TRBJ2-5, with 14 positions matching TRBD2. The length of the CDR3 is 17 residues. Germline CDR1 is MGHRA and CDR2 is YSYEKL. V trimming: 4 bases; J trimming: 5 bases; junction bases outside the gene matches: 9. The CDR3 DNA reads as TGCGCCAGCAGCCTCCGAGGACTAGCGGGGGGCAGGGAGACCCAGTACTTC. Translating it yields CASSLRGLAGGRETQYF.

The V gene is TRBV9, the J gene TRBJ1-3; D gene ambiguous. Trimming took off 0 bases at V and 0 bases at J, with 10 bases between the two ends. The CDR3 contains 16 residues. CDR1 and CDR2 (germline): SGDLS, YYNGEE. The CDR3 here is CASSVGRLISGNTIYF. In DNA, the CDR3 is TGTGCCAGCAGCGTAGGGCGCTTGATCTCTGGAAACACCATATATTTT.

V and J are TRBV6-5 and TRBJ2-1; 8 bases agree with TRBD1. Germline V lookup: CDR1 MNHEY, CDR2 SVGAGI. This CDR3 has 14 residues. The V and J ends lost 5 bases and 8 bases, in that order; junction bases with no gene match: 8. The CDR3 loop is CASSRRTGNDEQFF. In DNA form, the CDR3 reads TGTGCCAGCAGTCGAAGGACAGGGAACGATGAGCAGTTCTTC.

J is TRBJ1-5 and V is TRBV6-6; 7 bases agree with TRBD1. This CDR3 contains 15 residues. Germline CDR1 and CDR2: MNHNY and SVGAGI (reference sequence). V was clipped by 6 bases and J by 5 bases; unmatched bases: 10. The CDR3 bases are TGTGCCAGCAGGTCCGGGACAGCAGGCGATCAGCCCCAGCATTTT. It encodes CASRSGTAGDQPQHF.

This chain links TRBV19 with TRBJ2-7; 8 positions match TRBD2. Germline V gene lookup returns CDR1 LNHDA and CDR2 SQIVND (reference sequence). This CDR3 region has 16 residues. V dropped 3 bases and J dropped 0; count of bases not matched to a gene: 7. The CDR3 is CASSIGGGGSSYEQYF. DNA for the CDR3: TGTGCCAGTAGTATCGGGGGGGGCGGCTCCTCCTACGAGCAGTACTTC.

The chain has TRBV6-6 and TRBJ1-1, with D unresolved. The germline V and J ends were trimmed by 4 bases and 4 bases, with 7 bases remaining between them. Germline CDR1 is MNHNY and CDR2 is SVGAGI (reference sequence). CDR3 size: 12 residues. The CDR3 protein is CASSSRATEAFF. The CDR3 DNA reads as TGTGCCAGCAGTTCCCGGGCCACTGAAGCTTTCTTT.

The chain uses TRBV29-1 and TRBJ1-1; 7 bases line up with TRBD1. Germline assignment: CDR1 SQVTM and CDR2 ANQGSEA. With 6 bases clipped from V and 0 bases from J, the junction kept 7 bases outside the gene matches. The CDR3 length is 14 residues. The CDR3 spells CSVHGTAMNTEAFF. The CDR3 DNA reads TGCAGCGTCCATGGGACAGCTATGAACACTGAAGCTTTCTTT.

This sequence joins TRBV11-3 and TRBJ2-7, with 7 bases aligning to TRBD1. Trimming cost V 5 bases and J 2 bases; bases outside gene matches: 6. The CDR3 is made up of 14 amino acids. CDR1 and CDR2 from the germline V gene are SGHNT and YENEEA. The chain's CDR3 is CASSPWDRPYEQYF. The DNA of the CDR3 is TGTGCCAGCAGCCCCTGGGACAGACCCTACGAGCAGTACTTC.

V gene TRBV5-1 combines with J gene TRBJ2-3, with TRBD1 matching 11 bases. J was trimmed by 2 bases and V by 5 bases; bases with no gene match: 1. In germline, CDR1 is SGHRS, CDR2 YFSETQ. The CDR3 is made up of 14 amino acids. The CDR3 DNA reads as TGCGCCAGCAGTGGACAGGGGGCCACAGATACGCAGTATTTT. This encodes CASSGQGATDTQYF.